These 16 T cell receptor beta chains originate from one sample sequenced in a study of blood T cell repertoires in COVID-19. Measured with immunoSEQ multiplex PCR; TCRdb has only the in-frame clones, and not every one. The sample shows just over 150,000 clones, 80% to 90% of them seen only once. The sample taken for sequencing was peripheral blood. The receptors were sampled from a woman aged 40 to 49 with acute or convalescent COVID-19.

A single count supports this clone. The CDR3 is CASRQQGRNQPQHF. CDR3 nucleotides: TGTGCCAGCAGACAACAGGGACGCAATCAGCCCCAGCATTTT. The rearrangement joins TRBV27 to TRBJ1-5; a possible D gene is TRBD1 (6 bases). This CDR3 has 14 residues. Germline V CDR1 and CDR2: MNHEY, SMNVEV (reference sequence). Trimming pared 6 bases from V and 2 bases from J, leaving 11 bases between.

The CDR3 region has the DNA TGTGCCAGCGATAGACTAGCGGGTTTTGATGAGCAGTTCTTC. Protein sequence: CASDRLAGFDEQFF. The rearrangement joins TRBV21-1 to TRBJ2-1; the tabulated D call, TRBD2, remains unverified against the DNA. TRBV21-1 is shown as a pseudogene. The CDR3 sequence is 14 residues long.

The CDR3 protein is CSASLQANTEAFF. In DNA, the CDR3 is TGCAGTGCTAGTCTACAGGCGAACACTGAAGCTTTCTTT. The rearrangement links TRBV20-1 to TRBJ1-1; a weak D match, TRBD1 (5 bases). The CDR3 consists of 13 residues. V lost 3 bases, J lost 1 base, and 9 bases lay in between. CDR1 and CDR2 (germline): DFQATT, SNEGSKA (reference sequence).

This chain joins TRBV28 and TRBJ2-7; TRBD2 agrees at 12 bases. The CDR3 runs to 14 residues. The ends lost 7 bases at V and 6 bases at J; junction bases unmatched: 7. Germline V gene data show CDR1 as MDHEN and CDR2 as SYDVKM. DNA for the CDR3: TGTGCCAGCACCCTAGCGGGAGGGATCGGCGAGCAGTACTTC. This codes for CASTLAGGIGEQYF. Filled out from reference TRBV28 and TRBJ2-7, the complete variable domain reads DVKVTQSSRYLVKRTGEKVFLECVQDMDHENMFWYRQDPGLGLRLIYFSYDVKMKEKGDIPEGYSVSREKKERFSLILESASTNQTSMYLCASTLAGGIGEQYFGPGTRLTVT.

This clone was picked up a small number of times. The chain couples TRBV5-1 to TRBJ2-2, with D perhaps matching TRBD2 (6 bases). Germline-derived CDR1 and CDR2 are SGHRS and YFSETQ. This CDR3 is built from 18 residues. V gave up 0 bases and J gave up 1 base, with 16 bases separating them. CDR3 protein: CASSLGTLAGLNTGELFF. The CDR3, as DNA: TGCGCCAGCAGCTTGGGAACTCTTGCGGGGTTGAACACCGGGGAGCTGTTTTTT.

This rearrangement joins TRBV19 to TRBJ2-1, with 9 bases fitting TRBD1. V gave up 7 bases and J gave up 9 bases; unmatched junction bases: 13. In germline, CDR1 is LNHDA, CDR2 SQIVND (reference sequence). The CDR3 consists of 15 residues. CDR3 in amino acids: CASTPGTGWFGEQFF. The DNA for the CDR3 is TGTGCCAGTACTCCCGGGACAGGGTGGTTCGGTGAGCAGTTCTTC.

The chain is built from TRBV2 and TRBJ1-2, with 8 bases lining up with TRBD1. Per the germline V gene, CDR1 is SNHLY and CDR2 is FYNNEI. After removal of 3 bases from V and 3 bases from J, the junction contained 0 bases not matched to a gene. The CDR3 is 13 residues long. Written as DNA, the CDR3 is TGTGCCAGCAGTGAGGACAGGGACTATGGCTACACCTTC. Amino acids: CASSEDRDYGYTF.

V and J are TRBV19 and TRBJ2-7; a possible D gene is TRBD1 (6 bases). V was pared by 6 bases and J by 5 bases, with 11 bases between. CDR3 size: 12 residues. The germline gives CDR1 LNHDA, CDR2 SQIVND (reference sequence). The CDR3 DNA is TGTGCCAGTAGCCCCCAGGGGAACGAGCAGTACTTC. Its translation is CASSPQGNEQYF.

V gene TRBV9 combines with J gene TRBJ2-3; D remains ambiguous. Trimming stripped 0 bases from V and 1 base from J, with 6 bases between. The CDR3 loop spans 14 amino acids. The V gene's germline CDR1 is SGDLS and CDR2 YYNGEE. The CDR3 DNA follows: TGTGCCAGCAGCGTAGCTATGCGCACAGATACGCAGTATTTT. Amino acids: CASSVAMRTDTQYF.

The chain carries TRBV18 and TRBJ1-2; 8 nucleotides agree with TRBD1. This CDR3 is 14 amino acids long. The V and J ends lost 0 bases and 6 bases, in that order; junction bases with no gene match: 3. Looked up from germline, CDR1 is KGHSH and CDR2 is LQKENI. CDR3 sequence reads: CASSPPGQAHGYTF. The DNA for the CDR3 is TGTGCCAGCTCACCACCGGGACAGGCCCATGGCTACACCTTC.

The chain combines TRBV7-2 with TRBJ2-6; D is ambiguous. V was cut by 4 bases and J by 0 bases, with 13 bases left in between. From germline, CDR1 is SGHTA and CDR2 FQGNSA. The CDR3 is made up of 17 amino acids. DNA of the CDR3: TGTGCCAGCAGCTCACTACGGAGAGTCTCTGGGGCCAACGTCCTGACTTTC. Amino acid sequence: CASSSLRRVSGANVLTF. Full variable domain (outside the CDR3, taken from reference TRBV7-2 and TRBJ2-6): GAGVSQSPSNKVTEKGKDVELRCDPISGHTALYWYRQSLGQGLEFLIYFQGNSAPDKSGLPSDRFSAERTGGSVSTLTIQRTQQEDSAVYLCASSSLRRVSGANVLTFGAGSRLTVL.

CDR3 sequence: CASRNSSGANVLTF. The CDR3 bases are TGTGCCAGCAGAAACAGTTCTGGGGCCAACGTCCTGACTTTC. This sequence joins TRBV7-9 and TRBJ2-6; D is ambiguous. Trimming cost V 6 bases and J 1 base, with 7 bases left between them. The CDR3 is 14 amino acids. Germline V gene lookup returns CDR1 SEHNR and CDR2 FQNEAQ (reference sequence).

V and J are TRBV28 and TRBJ1-1; no clear D gene. Germline V CDR1 and CDR2: MDHEN, SYDVKM. The CDR3 is 13 amino acids. Trimming left V 5 bases short and J 8 bases short, with 15 bases between. The CDR3 region is CASSITAGTEAFF. The DNA of the CDR3 is TGTGCCAGCAGTATCACAGCGGGAACCGAAGCTTTCTTT.

The chain is built from TRBV14 and TRBJ2-2; no reliable D call. The CDR3 consists of 14 residues. Germline V lookup: CDR1 SGHDN, CDR2 FVKESK. Trimming cost V 1 base and J 4 bases, with 7 bases left between them. The CDR3 sequence: CASSQAVSTGELFF. DNA of the CDR3: TGTGCCAGCAGCCAAGCGGTTAGCACCGGGGAGCTGTTTTTT.

The V and J genes are TRBV6-5 and TRBJ1-4, with 8 bases aligning to TRBD1. V was clipped by 0 bases and J by 11 bases; unmatched bases: 8. Germline-derived CDR1 and CDR2 are MNHEY and SVGAGI. This CDR3 has 15 residues. Here the CDR3 reads CASSYSISGGGKLFF. The CDR3 DNA reads as TGTGCCAGCAGTTACTCGATTTCAGGGGGCGGTAAACTGTTTTTT.

V usage is TRBV5-8 and J usage is TRBJ2-7; no reliable D call. V lost 0 bases to trimming and J lost 2 bases, with 15 bases between them. Germline V CDR1 and CDR2: SGHTS, YDEGEE. CDR3 length equals 16 residues. The CDR3 region is CASSLVTADSAYEQYF. The DNA of the CDR3 is TGTGCCAGCAGCTTGGTCACGGCAGACTCCGCCTACGAGCAGTACTTC.